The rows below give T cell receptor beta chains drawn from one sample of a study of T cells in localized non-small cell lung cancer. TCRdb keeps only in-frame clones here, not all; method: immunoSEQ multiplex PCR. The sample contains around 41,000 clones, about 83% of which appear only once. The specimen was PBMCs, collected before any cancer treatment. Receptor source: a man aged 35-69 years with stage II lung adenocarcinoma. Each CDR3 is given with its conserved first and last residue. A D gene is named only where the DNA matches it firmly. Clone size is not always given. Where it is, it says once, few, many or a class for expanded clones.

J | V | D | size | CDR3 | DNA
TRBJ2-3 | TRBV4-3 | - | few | CASSQQGPDTQYF | TGCGCCAGCAGCCAACAGGGCCCAGATACGCAGTATTTT
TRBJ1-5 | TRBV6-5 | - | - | CASSGGDTGQPQHF | TGTGCCAGCAGTGGGGGGGACACCGGCCAGCCCCAGCATTTT
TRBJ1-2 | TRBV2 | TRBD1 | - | CASSQSGTGKYYGYTF | TGTGCCAGCAGCCAGTCCGGGACAGGGAAGTACTATGGCTACACCTTC
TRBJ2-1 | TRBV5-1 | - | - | CASSLRGGDRKHEQFF | TGCGCCAGCAGCTTGCGTGGGGGGGACAGAAAGCATGAGCAGTTCTTC
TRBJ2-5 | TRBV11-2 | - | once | CASSPETTQETQYF | TGTGCCAGCAGCCCGGAGACAACCCAAGAGACCCAGTACTTC
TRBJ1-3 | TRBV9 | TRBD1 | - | CASSDRQGAGNTIYF | TGTGCCAGCAGCGATCGACAGGGTGCTGGAAACACCATATATTTT
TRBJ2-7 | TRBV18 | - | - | CASSTLPGSRGDEQYF | TGTGCCAGCTCAACCCTTCCCGGGAGCAGGGGTGACGAGCAGTACTTC
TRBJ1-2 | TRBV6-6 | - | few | CASDGSYGYTF | TGTGCCAGCGACGGCAGCTATGGCTACACCTTC
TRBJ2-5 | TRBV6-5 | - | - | CASSYRAPGGAQYF | TGTGCCAGCAGTTACAGGGCCCCCGGTGGGGCCCAGTACTTC
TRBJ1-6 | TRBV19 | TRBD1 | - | CASRKTGNNSPLHF | TGTGCCAGTAGGAAGACAGGGAATAATTCACCCCTCCACTTT
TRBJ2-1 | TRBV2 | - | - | CASSEGNEQFF | TGTGCCAGCAGTGAAGGCAATGAGCAGTTCTTC
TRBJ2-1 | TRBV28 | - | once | CASSPHRFNEQFF | TGTGCCAGCAGTCCCCACCGATTTAATGAGCAGTTCTTC
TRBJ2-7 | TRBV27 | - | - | CASGYEQYF | TGTGCCAGCGGGTACGAGCAGTACTTC
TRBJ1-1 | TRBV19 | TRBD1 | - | CASSRKQGAPTEAFF | TGTGCCAGTAGCCGGAAACAGGGGGCGCCCACTGAAGCTTTCTTT
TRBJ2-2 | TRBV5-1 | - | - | CASSLGAGNTGELFF | TGCGCCAGCAGCTTGGGGGCAGGGAACACCGGGGAGCTGTTTTTT
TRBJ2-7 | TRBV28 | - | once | CASSFWTNSDEQYF | TGTGCCAGCAGTTTTTGGACAAATAGTGACGAGCAGTACTTC
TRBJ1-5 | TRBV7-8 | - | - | CASSLGTAWDQPQHF | TGTGCCAGCAGCTTAGGAACGGCATGGGATCAGCCCCAGCATTTT
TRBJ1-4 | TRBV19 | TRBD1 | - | CASSADRAANEKLFF | TGTGCCAGTAGTGCAGACAGGGCAGCTAATGAAAAACTGTTTTTT
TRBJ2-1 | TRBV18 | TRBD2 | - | CASSPPNEREKQFF | TGTGCCAGCTCACCCCCTAACGAGCGGGAGAAGCAGTTCTTC
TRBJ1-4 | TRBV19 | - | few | CASRTQTTNEKLFF | TGTGCCAGTAGGACCCAGACAACTAATGAAAAACTGTTTTTT
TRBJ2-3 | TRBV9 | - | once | CASSALTGRGTDTQYF | TGTGCCAGCAGCGCCTTGACCGGGAGAGGCACAGATACGCAGTATTTT
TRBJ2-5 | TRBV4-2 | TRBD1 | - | CASSQTGQKEETQYF | TGTGCCAGCAGCCAAACGGGACAGAAAGAAGAGACCCAGTACTTC
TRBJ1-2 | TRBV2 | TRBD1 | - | CARALLQGQGNYGYTF | TGTGCCAGGGCACTCCTTCAAGGACAGGGGAACTATGGCTACACCTTC
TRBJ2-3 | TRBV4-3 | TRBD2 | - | CASSPAGGPGDTQYF | TGCGCCAGCAGCCCAGCGGGAGGGCCGGGAGATACGCAGTATTTT